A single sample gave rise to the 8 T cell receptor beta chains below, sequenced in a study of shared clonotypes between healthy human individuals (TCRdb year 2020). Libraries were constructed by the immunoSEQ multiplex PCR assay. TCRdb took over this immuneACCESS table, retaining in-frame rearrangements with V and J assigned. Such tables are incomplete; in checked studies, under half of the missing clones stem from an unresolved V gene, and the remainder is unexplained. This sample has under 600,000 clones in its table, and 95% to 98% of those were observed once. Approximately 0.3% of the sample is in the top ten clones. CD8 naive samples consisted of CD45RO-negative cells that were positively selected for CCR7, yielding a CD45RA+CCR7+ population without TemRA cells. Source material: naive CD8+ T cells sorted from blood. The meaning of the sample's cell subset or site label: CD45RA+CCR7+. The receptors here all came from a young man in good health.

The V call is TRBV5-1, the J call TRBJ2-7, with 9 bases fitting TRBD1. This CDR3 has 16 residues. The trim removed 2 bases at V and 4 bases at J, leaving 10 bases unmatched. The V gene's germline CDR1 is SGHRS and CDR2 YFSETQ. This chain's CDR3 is CASSFHTDRGLYEQYF. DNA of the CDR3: TGCGCCAGCAGCTTTCATACCGACAGGGGGTTGTACGAGCAGTACTTC.

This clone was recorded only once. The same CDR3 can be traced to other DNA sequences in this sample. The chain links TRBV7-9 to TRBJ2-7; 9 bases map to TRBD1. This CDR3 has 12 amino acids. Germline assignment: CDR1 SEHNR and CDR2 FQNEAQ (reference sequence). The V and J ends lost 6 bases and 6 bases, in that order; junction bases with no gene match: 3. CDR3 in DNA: TGTGCCAGCAGTTCGACAGGGGGCGAGCAGTACTTC. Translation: CASSSTGGEQYF.

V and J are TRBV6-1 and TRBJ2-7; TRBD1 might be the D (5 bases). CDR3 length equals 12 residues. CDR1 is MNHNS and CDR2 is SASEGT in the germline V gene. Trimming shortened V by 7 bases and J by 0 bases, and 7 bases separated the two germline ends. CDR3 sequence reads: CASTGHSYEQYF. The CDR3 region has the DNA TGTGCCAGCACCGGACACTCCTACGAGCAGTACTTC.

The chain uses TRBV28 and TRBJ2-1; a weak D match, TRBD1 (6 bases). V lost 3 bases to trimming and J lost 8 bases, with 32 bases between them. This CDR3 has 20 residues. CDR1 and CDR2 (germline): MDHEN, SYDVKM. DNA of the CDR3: TGTGCCAGCAGTTTGGAGGCTACAATTCCAGGGGAATGGGATTGGGATGAGCAGTTCTTC. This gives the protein CASSLEATIPGEWDWDEQFF.

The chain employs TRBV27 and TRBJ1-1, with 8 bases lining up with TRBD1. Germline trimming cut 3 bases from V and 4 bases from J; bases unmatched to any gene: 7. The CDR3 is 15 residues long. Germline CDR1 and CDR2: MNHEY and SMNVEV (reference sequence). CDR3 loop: CASSFRAGGLTEAFF. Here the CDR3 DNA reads TGTGCCAGCAGTTTCAGGGCAGGGGGCCTCACTGAAGCTTTCTTT.

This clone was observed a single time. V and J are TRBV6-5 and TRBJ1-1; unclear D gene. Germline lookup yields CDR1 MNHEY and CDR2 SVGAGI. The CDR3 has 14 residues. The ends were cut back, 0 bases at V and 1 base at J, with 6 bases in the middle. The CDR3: CASSYSHPNTEAFF. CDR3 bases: TGTGCCAGCAGTTACTCTCACCCGAACACTGAAGCTTTCTTT.

The CDR3 protein is CASSLGPTGAGTEAFF. The CDR3 nucleotides are TGTGCCAGCAGCTTAGGCCCCACAGGGGCGGGCACTGAAGCTTTCTTT. V usage is TRBV7-2 and J usage is TRBJ1-1, with 7 bases that match TRBD1. The CDR3 consists of 16 residues. The V gene end was trimmed by 1 base and the J gene end by 4 bases; junction bases not matched to a gene: 9. Germline CDR1 and CDR2: SGHTA and FQGNSA. Using reference TRBV7-2 and TRBJ1-1 for the parts outside the CDR3, the full variable domain is GAGVSQSPSNKVTEKGKDVELRCDPISGHTALYWYRQSLGQGLEFLIYFQGNSAPDKSGLPSDRFSAERTGGSVSTLTIQRTQQEDSAVYLCASSLGPTGAGTEAFFGQGTRLTVV.

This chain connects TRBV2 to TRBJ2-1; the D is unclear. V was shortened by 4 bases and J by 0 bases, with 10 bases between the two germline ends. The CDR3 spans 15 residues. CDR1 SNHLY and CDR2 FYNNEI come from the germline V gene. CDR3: CASSGTASSYNEQFF. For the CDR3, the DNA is TGTGCCAGCAGTGGAACAGCTAGCTCCTACAATGAGCAGTTCTTC.